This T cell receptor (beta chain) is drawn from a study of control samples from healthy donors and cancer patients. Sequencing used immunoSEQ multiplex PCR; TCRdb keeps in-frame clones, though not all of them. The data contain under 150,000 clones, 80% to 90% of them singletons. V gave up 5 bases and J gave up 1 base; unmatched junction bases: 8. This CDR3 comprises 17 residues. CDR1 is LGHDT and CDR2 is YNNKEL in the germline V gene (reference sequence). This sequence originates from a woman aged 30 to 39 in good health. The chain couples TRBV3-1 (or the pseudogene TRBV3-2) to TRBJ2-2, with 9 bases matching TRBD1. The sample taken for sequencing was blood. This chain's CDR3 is CASSKVLTGGNTGELFF. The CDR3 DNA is TGTGCCAGCAGCAAAGTCTTGACAGGGGGGAACACCGGGGAGCTGTTTTTT.